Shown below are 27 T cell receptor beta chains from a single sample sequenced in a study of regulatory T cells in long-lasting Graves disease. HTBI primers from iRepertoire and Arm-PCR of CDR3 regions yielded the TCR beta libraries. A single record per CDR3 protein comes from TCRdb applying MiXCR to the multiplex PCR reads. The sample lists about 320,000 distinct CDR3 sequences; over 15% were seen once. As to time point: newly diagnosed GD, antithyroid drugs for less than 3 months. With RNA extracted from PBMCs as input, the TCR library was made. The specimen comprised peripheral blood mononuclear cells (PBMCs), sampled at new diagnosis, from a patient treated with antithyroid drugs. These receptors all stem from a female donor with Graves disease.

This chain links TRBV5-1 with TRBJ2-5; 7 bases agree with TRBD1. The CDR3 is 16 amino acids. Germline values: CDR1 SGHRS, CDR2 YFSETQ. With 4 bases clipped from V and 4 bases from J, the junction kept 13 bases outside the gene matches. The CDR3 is CASSGQADLRGETQYF. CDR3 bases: TGCGCCAGCAGCGGACAGGCAGATCTCCGGGGAGAGACCCAGTACTTC. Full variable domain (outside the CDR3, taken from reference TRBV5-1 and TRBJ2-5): KAGVTQTPRYLIKTRGQQVTLSCSPISGHRSVSWYQQTPGQGLQFLFEYFSETQRNKGNFPGRFSGRQFSNSRSEMNVSTLELGDSALYLCASSGQADLRGETQYFGPGTRLLVL.

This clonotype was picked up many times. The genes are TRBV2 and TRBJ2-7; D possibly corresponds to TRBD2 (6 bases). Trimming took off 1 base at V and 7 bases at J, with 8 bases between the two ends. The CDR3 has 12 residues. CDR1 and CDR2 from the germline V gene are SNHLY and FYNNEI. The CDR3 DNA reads TGTGCCAGCAGTGAAGACCGGGGGGAGCAGTACTTC. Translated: CASSEDRGEQYF.

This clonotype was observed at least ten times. The CDR3 here is CASSDWGAGEKLFF. Here the CDR3 DNA reads TGTGCCAGCAGTGACTGGGGGGCCGGTGAAAAACTGTTTTTT. This rearrangement joins TRBV2 to TRBJ1-4, with TRBD1 as a possible D gene (6 bases). V was cut by 3 bases and J by 7 bases, with 12 bases left in between. Germline V gene sequence: CDR1 SNHLY, CDR2 FYNNEI. This CDR3 comprises 14 residues.

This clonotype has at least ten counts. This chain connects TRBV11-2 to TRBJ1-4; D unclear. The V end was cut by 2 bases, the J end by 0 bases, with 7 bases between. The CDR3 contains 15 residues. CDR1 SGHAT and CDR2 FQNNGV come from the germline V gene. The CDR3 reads CASSLSAATNEKLFF. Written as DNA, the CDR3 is TGTGCCAGCAGCTTATCTGCGGCAACTAATGAAAAACTGTTTTTT.

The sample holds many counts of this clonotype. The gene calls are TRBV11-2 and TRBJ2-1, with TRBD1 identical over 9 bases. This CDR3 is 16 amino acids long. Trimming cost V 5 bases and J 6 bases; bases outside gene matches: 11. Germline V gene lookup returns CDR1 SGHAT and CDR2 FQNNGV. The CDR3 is CASSRWPAGQGNEQFF. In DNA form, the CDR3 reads TGTGCCAGCAGCCGCTGGCCCGCGGGACAGGGCAATGAGCAGTTCTTC. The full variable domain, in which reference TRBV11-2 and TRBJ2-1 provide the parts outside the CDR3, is EAGVAQSPRYKIIEKRQSVAFWCNPISGHATLYWYQQILGQGPKLLIQFQNNGVVDDSQLPKDRFSAERLKGVDSTLKIQPAKLEDSAVYLCASSRWPAGQGNEQFFGPGTRLTVL.

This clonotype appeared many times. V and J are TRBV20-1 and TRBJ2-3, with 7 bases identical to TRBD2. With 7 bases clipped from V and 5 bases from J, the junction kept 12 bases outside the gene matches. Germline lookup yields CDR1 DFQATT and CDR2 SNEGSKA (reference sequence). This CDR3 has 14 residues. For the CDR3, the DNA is TGCAGTGTTGGGGGAGGGCCGGGTGGAGATACGCAGTATTTT. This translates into CSVGGGPGGDTQYF.

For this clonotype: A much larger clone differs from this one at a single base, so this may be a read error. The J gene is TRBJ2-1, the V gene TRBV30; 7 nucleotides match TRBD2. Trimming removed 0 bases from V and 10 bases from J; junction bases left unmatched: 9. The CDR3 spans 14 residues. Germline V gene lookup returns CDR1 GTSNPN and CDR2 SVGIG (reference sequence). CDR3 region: CAWSVSGGSYEQFF. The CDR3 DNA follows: TGTGCCTGGAGTGTGTCGGGAGGATCCTACGAGCAGTTCTTC.

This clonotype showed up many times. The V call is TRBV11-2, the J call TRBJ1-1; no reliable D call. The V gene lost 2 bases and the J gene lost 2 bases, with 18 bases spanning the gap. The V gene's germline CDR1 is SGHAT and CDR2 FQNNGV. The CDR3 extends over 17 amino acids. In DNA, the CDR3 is TGTGCCAGCAGCTTACGAACTGGGTACAGATTTAACACTGAAGCTTTCTTT. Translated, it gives CASSLRTGYRFNTEAFF.

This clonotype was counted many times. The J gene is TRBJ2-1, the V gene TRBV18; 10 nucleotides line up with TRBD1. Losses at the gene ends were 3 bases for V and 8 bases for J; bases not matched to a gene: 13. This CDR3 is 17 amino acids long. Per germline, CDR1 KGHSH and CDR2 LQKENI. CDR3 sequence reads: CASSPRQGATRGDEQFF. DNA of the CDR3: TGTGCCAGCTCACCGAGACAGGGGGCGACAAGGGGAGATGAGCAGTTCTTC.

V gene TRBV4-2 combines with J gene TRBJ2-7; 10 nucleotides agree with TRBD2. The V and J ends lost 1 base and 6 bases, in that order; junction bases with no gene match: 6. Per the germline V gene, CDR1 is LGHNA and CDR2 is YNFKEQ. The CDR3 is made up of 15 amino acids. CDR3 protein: CASSQGQREGSEQYF. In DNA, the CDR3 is TGTGCCAGCAGCCAAGGACAGCGGGAGGGCTCCGAGCAGTACTTC.

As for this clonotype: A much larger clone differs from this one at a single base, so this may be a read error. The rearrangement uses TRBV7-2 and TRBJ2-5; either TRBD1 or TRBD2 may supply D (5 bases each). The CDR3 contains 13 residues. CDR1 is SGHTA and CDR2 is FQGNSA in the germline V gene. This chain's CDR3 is CASSLTTKGTQHF. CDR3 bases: TGTGCCAGCAGCCTTACTACCAAGGGGACCCAGCACTTC.

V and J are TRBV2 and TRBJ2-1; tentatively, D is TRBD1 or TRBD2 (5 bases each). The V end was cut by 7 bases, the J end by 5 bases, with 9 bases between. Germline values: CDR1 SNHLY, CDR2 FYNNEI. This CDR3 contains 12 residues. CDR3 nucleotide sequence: TGTGCCAGCACGGGGCGGGACAATGAGCAGTTCTTC. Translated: CASTGRDNEQFF.

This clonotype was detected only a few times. The CDR3 DNA sequence: TGTGCCAGCAGTTACCACCCCCGGGATACGCAGTATTTT. Translation gives CASSYHPRDTQYF. The chain employs TRBV6-2 or TRBV6-3 and TRBJ2-3, with no clear D. The CDR3 is 13 amino acids. Germline V gives CDR1 MNHEY, CDR2 SVGEGT. Trimming pared 2 bases from V and 6 bases from J, leaving 9 bases between.

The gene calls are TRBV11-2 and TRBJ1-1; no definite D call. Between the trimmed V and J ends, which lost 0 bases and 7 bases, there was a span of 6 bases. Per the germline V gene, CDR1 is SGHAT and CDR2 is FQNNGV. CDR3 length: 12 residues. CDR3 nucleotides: TGTGCCAGCAGCTTAGAGGGATTTGAAGCTTTCTTT. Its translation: CASSLEGFEAFF.

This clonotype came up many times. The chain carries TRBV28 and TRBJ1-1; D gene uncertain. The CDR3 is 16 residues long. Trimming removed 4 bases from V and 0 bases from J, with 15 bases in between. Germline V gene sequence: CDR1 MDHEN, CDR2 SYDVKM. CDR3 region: CASSSLPIGVNTEAFF. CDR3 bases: TGTGCCAGCAGTTCCTTACCTATTGGCGTGAACACTGAAGCTTTCTTT.

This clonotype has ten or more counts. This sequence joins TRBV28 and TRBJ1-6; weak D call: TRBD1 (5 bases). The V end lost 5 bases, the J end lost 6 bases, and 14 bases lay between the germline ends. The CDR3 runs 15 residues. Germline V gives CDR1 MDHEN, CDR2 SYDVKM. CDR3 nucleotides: TGTGCCAGCAGTCTTGGGACGGAACTTAATTCACCCCTCCACTTT. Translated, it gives CASSLGTELNSPLHF.

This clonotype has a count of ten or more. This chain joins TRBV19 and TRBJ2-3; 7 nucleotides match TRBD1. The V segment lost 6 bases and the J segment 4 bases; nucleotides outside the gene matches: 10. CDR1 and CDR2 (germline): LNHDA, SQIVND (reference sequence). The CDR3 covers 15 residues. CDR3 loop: CASRHNRGGADTQYF. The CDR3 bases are TGTGCCAGTAGGCATAACAGGGGTGGCGCAGATACGCAGTATTTT.

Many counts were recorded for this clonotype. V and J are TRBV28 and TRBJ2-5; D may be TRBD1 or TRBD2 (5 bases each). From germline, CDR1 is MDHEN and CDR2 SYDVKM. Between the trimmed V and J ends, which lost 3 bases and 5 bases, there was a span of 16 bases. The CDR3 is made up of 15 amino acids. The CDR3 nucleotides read TGTGCCAGCAGTTTTTCGAGGGGCGTTGGGGAGACCCAGTACTTC. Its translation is CASSFSRGVGETQYF.

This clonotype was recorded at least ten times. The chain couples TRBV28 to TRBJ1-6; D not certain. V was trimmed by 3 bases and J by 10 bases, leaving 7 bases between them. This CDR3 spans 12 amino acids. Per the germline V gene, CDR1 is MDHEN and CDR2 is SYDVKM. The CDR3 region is CASSFPNSPLHF. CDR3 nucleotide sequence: TGTGCCAGCAGTTTTCCCAACTCACCCCTCCACTTT.

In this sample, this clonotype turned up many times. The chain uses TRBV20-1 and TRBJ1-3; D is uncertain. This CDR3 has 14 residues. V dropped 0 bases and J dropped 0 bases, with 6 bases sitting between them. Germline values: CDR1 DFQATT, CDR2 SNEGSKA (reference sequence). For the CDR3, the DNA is TGCAGTGCTAGAGACCAAAGCTCTGGAAACACCATATATTTT. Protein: CSARDQSSGNTIYF.

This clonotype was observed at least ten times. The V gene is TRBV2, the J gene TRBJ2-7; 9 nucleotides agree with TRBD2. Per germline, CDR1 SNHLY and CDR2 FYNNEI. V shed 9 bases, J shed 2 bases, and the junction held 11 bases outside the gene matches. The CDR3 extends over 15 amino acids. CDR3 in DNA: TGTGCCAGGAGCCGGTGGGCTAGCGGGACCTACGAGCAGTACTTC. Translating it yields CARSRWASGTYEQYF.

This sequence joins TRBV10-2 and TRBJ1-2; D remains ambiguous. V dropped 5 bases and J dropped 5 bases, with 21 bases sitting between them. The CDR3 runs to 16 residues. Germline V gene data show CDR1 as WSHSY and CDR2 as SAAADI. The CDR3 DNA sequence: TGCGCCAGCAGTAGTAGGGCAGACTACAAATCGTATGGCTACACCTTC. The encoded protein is CASSSRADYKSYGYTF.

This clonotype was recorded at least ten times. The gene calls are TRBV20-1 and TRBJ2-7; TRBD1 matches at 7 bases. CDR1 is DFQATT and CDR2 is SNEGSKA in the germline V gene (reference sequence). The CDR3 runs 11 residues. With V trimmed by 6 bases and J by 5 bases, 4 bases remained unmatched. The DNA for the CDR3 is TGCAGTGCCCAAACAGGGGACGAGCAGTACTTC. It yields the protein CSAQTGDEQYF.

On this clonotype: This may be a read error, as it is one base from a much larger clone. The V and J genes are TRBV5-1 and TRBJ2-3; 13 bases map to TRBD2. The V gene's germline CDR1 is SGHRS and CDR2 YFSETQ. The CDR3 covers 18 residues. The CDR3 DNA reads TGCCCCAGCAGCTTTAGCGGACTAGCGGGAGCCAAAACAGATACGCAGTATTTT. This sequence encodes CPSSFSGLAGAKTDTQYF.

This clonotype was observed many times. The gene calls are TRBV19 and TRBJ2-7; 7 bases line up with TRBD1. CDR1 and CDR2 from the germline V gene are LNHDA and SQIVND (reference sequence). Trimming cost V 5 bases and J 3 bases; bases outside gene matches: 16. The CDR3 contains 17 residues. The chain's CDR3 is CASSLGTDDVWVYEQYF. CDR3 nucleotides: TGTGCCAGTAGTCTCGGGACAGATGATGTTTGGGTCTACGAGCAGTACTTC.

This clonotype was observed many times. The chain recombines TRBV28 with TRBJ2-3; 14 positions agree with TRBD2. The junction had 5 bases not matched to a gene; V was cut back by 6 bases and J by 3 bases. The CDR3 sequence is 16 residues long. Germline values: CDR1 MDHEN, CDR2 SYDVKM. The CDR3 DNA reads TGTGCCAGCAGATCGGGACTAGCGGGAGATACAGATACGCAGTATTTT. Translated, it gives CASRSGLAGDTDTQYF. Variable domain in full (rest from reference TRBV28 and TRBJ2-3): DVKVTQSSRYLVKRTGEKVFLECVQDMDHENMFWYRQDPGLGLRLIYFSYDVKMKEKGDIPEGYSVSREKKERFSLILESASTNQTSMYLCASRSGLAGDTDTQYFGPGTRLTVL.

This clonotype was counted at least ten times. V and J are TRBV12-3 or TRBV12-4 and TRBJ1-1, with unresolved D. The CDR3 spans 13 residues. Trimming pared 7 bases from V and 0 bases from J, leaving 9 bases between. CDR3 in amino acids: CASTTLMNTEAFF. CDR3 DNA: TGTGCCAGCACTACCCTCATGAACACTGAAGCTTTCTTT.